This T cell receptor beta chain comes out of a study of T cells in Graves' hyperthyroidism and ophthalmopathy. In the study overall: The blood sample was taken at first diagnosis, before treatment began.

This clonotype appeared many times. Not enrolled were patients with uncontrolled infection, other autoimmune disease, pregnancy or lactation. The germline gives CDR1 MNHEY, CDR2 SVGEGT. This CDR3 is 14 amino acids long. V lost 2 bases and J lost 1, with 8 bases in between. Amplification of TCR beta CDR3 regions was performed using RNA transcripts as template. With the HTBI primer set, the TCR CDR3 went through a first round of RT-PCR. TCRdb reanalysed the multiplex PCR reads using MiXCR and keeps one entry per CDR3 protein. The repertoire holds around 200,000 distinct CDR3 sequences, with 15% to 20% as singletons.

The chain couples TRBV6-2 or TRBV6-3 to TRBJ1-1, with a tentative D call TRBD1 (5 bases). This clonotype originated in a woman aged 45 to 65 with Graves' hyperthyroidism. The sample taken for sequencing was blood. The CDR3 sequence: CASSYAGQNTEAFF. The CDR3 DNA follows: TGTGCCAGCAGTTACGCAGGGCAGAACACTGAAGCTTTCTTT.